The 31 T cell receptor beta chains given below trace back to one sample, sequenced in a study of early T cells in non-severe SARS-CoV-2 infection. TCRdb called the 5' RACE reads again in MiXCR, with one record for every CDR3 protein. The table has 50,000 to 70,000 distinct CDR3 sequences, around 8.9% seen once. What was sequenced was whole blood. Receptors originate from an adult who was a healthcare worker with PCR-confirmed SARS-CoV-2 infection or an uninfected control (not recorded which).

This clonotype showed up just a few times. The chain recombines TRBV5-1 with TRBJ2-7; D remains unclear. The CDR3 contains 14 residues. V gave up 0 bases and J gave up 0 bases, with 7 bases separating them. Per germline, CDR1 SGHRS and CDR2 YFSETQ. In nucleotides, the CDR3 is TGCGCCAGCAGCTTGGCAGGCGCCTCCTACGAGCAGTACTTC. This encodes CASSLAGASYEQYF.

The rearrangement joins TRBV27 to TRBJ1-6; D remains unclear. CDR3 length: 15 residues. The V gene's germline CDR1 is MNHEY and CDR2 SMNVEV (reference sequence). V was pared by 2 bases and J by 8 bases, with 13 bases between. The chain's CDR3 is CASSLLTSLDSPLHF. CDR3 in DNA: TGTGCCAGCAGTTTACTAACCTCCTTGGATTCACCCCTCCACTTT.

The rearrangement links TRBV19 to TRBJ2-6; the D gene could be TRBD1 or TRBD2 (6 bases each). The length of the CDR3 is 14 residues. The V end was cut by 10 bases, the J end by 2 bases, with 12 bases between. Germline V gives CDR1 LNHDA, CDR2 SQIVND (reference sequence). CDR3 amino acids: CATRGRPGANVLTF. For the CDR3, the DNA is TGTGCCACCCGGGGGCGACCTGGGGCCAACGTCCTGACTTTC. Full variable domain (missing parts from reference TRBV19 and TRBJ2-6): DGGITQSPKYLFRKEGQNVTLSCEQNLNHDAMYWYRQDPGQGLRLIYYSQIVNDFQKGDIAEGYSVSREKKESFPLTVTSAQKNPTAFYLCATRGRPGANVLTFGAGSRLTVL.

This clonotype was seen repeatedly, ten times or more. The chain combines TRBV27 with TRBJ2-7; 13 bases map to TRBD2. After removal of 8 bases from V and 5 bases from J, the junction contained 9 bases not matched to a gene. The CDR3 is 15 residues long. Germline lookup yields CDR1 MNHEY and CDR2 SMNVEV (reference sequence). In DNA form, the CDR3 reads TGTGCCAGCCAGCCCTTGGGACTAGCGGGACACGAGCAGTACTTC. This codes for CASQPLGLAGHEQYF.

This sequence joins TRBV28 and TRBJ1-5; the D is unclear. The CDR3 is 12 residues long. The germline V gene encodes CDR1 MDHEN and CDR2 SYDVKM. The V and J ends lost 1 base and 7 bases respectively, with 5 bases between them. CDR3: CASSLSIQPQHF. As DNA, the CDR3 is TGTGCCAGCAGTTTATCGATCCAGCCCCAGCATTTT.

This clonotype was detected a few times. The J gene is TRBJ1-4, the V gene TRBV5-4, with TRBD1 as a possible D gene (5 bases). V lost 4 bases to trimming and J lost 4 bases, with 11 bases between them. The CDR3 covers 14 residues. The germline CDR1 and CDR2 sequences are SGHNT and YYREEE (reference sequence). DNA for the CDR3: TGTGCCAGCAGCCGAGGACAAAGTAATGAAAAACTGTTTTTT. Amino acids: CASSRGQSNEKLFF.

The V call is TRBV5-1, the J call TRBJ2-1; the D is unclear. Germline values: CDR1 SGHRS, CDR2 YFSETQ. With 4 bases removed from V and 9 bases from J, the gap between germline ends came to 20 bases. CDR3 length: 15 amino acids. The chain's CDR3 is CASSLDRPVIVEQFF. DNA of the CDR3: TGCGCCAGCAGCCTAGACCGCCCGGTCATTGTTGAGCAGTTCTTC.

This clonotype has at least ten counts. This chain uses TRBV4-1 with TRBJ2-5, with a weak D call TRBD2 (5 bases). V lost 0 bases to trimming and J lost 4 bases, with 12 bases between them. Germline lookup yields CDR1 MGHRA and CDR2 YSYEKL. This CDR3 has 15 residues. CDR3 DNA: TGCGCCAGCAGCCAAGATATCTTGGGGAGAGAGACCCAGTACTTC. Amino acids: CASSQDILGRETQYF.

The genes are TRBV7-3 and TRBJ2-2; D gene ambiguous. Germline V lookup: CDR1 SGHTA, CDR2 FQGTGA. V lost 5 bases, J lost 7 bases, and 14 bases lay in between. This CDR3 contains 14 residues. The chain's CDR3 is CASSIQELGGELFF. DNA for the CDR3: TGTGCCAGCAGCATCCAAGAACTGGGCGGGGAGCTGTTTTTT.

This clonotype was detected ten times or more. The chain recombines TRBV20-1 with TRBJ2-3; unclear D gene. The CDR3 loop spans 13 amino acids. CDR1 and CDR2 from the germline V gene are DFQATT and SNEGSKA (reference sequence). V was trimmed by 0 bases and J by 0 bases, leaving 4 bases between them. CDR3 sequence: CSAREESTDTQYF. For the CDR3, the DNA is TGCAGTGCTAGAGAAGAAAGCACAGATACGCAGTATTTT.

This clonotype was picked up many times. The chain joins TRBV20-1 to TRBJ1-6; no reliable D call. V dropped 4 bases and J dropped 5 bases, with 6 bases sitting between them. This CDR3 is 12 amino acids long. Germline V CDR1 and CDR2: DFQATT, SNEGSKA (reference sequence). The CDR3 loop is CSAMGNNSPLHF. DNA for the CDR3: TGCAGTGCTATGGGAAATAATTCACCCCTCCACTTT.

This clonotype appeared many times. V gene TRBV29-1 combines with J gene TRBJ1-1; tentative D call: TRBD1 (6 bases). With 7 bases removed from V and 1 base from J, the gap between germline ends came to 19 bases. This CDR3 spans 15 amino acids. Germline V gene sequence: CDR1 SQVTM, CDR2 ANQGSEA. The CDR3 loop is CSGNRDWGTNTEAFF. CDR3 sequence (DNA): TGCAGCGGGAACAGGGATTGGGGAACGAACACTGAAGCTTTCTTT.

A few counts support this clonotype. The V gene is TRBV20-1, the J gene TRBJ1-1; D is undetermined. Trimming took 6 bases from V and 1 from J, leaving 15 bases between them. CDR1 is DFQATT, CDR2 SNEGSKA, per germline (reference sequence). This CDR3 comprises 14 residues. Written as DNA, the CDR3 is TGCAGTGCGCAAGGTGTGGAGCGGAACACTGAAGCTTTCTTT. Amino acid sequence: CSAQGVERNTEAFF.

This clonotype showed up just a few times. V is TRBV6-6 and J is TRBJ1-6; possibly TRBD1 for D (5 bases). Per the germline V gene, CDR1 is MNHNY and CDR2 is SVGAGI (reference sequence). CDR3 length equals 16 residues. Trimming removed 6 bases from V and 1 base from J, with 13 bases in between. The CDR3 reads CASSPDSNSYNSPLHF. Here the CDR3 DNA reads TGTGCCAGCAGCCCCGACAGCAATTCCTATAATTCACCCCTCCACTTT.

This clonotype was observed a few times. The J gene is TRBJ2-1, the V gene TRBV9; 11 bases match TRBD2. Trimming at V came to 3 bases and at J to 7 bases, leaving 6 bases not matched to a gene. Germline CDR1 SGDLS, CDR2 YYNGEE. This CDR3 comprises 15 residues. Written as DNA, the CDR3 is TGTGCCAGCAGCGAAACTAGCGGGAGTCGGAATGAGCAGTTCTTC. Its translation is CASSETSGSRNEQFF.

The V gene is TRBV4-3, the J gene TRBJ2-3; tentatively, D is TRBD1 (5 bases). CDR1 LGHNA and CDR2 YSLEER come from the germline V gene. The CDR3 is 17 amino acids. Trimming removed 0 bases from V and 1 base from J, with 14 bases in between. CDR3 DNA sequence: TGCGCCAGCAGCCAAGATTTCGGTAGCAGGGGCACAGATACGCAGTATTTT. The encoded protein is CASSQDFGSRGTDTQYF.

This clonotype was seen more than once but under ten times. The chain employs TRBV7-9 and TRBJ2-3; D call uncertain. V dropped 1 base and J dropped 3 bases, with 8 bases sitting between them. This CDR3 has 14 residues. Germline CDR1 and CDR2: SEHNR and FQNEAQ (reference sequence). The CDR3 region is CASSLDPTTDTQYF. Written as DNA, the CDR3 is TGTGCCAGCAGCTTAGACCCGACAACAGATACGCAGTATTTT.

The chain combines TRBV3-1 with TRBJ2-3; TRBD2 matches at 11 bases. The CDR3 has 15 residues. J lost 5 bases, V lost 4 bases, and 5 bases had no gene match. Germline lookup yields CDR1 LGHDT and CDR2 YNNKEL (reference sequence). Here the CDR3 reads CASSPIGLAGDTQYF. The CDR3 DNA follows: TGTGCCAGCAGCCCTATTGGACTAGCGGGAGATACGCAGTATTTT.

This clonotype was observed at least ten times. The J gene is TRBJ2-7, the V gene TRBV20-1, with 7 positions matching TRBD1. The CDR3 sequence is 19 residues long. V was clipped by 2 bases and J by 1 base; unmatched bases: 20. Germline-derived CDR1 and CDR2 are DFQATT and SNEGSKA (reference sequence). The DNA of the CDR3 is TGCAGTGCTAGACCAAATAGAGCCGACAGGGTACCTTCGTCCTACGAGCAGTACTTC. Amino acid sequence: CSARPNRADRVPSSYEQYF.

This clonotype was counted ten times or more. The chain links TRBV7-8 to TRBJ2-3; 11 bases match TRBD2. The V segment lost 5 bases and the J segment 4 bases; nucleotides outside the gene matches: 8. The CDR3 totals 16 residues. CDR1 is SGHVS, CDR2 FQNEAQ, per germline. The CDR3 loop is CASSPSALAGADTQYF. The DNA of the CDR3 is TGTGCCAGCAGCCCCTCGGCACTAGCGGGAGCAGATACGCAGTATTTT.

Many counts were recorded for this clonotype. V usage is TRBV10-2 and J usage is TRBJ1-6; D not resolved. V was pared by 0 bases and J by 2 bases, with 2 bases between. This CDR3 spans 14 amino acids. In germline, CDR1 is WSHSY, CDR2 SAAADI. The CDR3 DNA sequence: TGCGCCAGCAGTGAGTCGGCCTATAATTCACCCCTCCACTTT. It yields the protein CASSESAYNSPLHF.

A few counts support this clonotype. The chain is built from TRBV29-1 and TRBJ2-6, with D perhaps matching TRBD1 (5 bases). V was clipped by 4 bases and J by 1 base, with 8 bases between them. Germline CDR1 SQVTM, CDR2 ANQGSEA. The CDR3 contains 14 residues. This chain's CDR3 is CSVVTGSGANVLTF. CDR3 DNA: TGCAGCGTTGTAACAGGTTCTGGGGCCAACGTCCTGACTTTC.

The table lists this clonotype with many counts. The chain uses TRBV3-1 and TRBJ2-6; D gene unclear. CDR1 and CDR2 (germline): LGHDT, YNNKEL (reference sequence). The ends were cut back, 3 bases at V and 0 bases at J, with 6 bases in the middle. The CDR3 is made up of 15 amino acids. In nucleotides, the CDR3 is TGTGCCAGCAGCCAGGATCTCTCTGGGGCCAACGTCCTGACTTTC. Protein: CASSQDLSGANVLTF.

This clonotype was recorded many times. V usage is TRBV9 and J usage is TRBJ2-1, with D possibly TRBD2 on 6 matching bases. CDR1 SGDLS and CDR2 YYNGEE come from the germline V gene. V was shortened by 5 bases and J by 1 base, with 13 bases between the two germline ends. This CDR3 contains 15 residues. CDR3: CASSTAGSSYNEQFF. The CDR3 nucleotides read TGTGCCAGCAGTACCGCCGGGAGTTCCTACAATGAGCAGTTCTTC.

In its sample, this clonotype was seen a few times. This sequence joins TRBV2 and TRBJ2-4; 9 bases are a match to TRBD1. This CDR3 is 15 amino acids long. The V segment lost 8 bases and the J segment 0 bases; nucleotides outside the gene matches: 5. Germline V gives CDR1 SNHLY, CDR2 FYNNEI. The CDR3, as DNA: TGTGCCAGCGAGGACAGGGGATTAGCCAAAAACATTCAGTACTTC. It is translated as CASEDRGLAKNIQYF.

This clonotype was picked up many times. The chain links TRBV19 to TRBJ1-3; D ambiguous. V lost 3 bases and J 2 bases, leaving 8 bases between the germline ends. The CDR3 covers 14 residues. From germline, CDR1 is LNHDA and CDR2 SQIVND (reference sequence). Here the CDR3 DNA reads TGTGCCAGTAGTATTCGTCCCACTGGAAACACCATATATTTT. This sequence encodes CASSIRPTGNTIYF.

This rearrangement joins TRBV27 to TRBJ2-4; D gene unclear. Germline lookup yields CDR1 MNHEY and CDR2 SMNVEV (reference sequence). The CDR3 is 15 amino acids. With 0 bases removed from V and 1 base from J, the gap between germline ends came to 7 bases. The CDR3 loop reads CASSLSKVAKNIQYF. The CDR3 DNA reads TGTGCCAGCAGTTTATCGAAGGTGGCCAAAAACATTCAGTACTTC.

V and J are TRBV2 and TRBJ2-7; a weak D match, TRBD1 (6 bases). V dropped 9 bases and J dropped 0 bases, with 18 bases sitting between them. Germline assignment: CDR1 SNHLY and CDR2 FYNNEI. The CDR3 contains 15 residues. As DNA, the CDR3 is TGTGCCAGGGGGAAACAGGGATACCCCTCCTACGAGCAGTACTTC. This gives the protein CARGKQGYPSYEQYF.

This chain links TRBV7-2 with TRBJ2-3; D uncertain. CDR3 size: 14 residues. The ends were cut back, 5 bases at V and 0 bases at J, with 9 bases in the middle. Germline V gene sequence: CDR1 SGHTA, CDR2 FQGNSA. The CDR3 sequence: CASSPMTSTDTQYF. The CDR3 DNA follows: TGTGCCAGCAGCCCAATGACTAGCACAGATACGCAGTATTTT.

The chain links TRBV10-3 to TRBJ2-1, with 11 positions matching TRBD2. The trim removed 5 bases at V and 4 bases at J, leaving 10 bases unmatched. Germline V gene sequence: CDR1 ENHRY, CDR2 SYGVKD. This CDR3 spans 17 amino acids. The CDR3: CAISPGVAGGSYNEQFF. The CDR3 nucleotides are TGTGCCATCAGTCCCGGGGTAGCGGGAGGGTCTTACAATGAGCAGTTCTTC.

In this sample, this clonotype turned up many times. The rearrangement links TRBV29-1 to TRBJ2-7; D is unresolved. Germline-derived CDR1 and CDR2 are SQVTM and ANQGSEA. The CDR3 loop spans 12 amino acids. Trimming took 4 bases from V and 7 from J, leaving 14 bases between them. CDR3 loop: CSVGPGVWEQYF. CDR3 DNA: TGCAGCGTTGGTCCAGGAGTCTGGGAGCAGTACTTC.